Only a few counts were recorded for the clone carrying this T cell receptor beta chain. What it binds is unknown. This sample was taken from a study of CD8 T cells in ankylosing spondylitis. Quantitative 5'-RACE with molecular barcodes generated TCR beta libraries. TCRdb re-analysed the 5' RACE reads in MiXCR, keeping a single row per CDR3 protein. This table has about 390,000 distinct CDR3 sequences, 20% to 25% appearing once. After removal of 6 bases from V and 7 bases from J, the junction contained 8 bases not matched to a gene. Germline V CDR1 and CDR2: WSHSY, SAAADI. The CDR3 extends over 14 amino acids. Study observations and caveats: For ankylosing spondylitis blood, a TCR beta motif of 7 or 8 highly homologous variants appeared characteristic.

The sequencing input was blood, either unsorted or a sorted T cell fraction (not recorded which). The TCR was taken from a male donor with ankylosing spondylitis. The chain combines TRBV10-2 with TRBJ2-1, with TRBD1 matching over 8 bases. For the CDR3, the DNA is TGCGCCAGCAGGGCGGACAGGGTAGAGAATGAGCAGTTCTTC. Translated, it gives CASRADRVENEQFF.